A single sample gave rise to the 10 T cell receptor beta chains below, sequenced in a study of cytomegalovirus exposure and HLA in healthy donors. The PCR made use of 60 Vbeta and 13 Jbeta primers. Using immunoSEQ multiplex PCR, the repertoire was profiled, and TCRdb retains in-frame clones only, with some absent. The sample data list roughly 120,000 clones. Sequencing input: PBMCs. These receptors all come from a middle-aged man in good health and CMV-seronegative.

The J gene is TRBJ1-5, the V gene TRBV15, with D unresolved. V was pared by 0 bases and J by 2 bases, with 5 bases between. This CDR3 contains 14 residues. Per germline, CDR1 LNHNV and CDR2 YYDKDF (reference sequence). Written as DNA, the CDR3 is TGTGCCACCAGCAGAGAGAGGGGCAATCAGCCCCAGCATTTT. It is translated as CATSRERGNQPQHF.

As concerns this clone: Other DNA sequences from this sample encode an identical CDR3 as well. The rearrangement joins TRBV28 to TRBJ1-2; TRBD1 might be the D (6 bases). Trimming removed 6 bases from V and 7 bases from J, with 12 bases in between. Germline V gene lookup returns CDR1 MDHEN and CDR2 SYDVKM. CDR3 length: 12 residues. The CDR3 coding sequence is TGTGCCAGCAGCTTAGGGGGGGTTGGCTACACCTTC. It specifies CASSLGGVGYTF.

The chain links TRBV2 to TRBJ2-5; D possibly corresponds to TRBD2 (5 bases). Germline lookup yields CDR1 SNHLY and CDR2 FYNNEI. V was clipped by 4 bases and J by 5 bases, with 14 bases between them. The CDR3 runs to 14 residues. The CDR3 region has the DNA TGTGCCAGCAGTGCGGGCGGGCAACGGGAGACCCAGTACTTC. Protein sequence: CASSAGGQRETQYF.

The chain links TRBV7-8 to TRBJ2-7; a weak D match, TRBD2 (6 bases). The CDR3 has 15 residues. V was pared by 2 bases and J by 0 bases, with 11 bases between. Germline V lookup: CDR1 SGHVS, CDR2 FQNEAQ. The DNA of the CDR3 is TGTGCCAGCAGCTTACGGAGCGGGCCCTCCTACGAGCAGTACTTC. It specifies CASSLRSGPSYEQYF.

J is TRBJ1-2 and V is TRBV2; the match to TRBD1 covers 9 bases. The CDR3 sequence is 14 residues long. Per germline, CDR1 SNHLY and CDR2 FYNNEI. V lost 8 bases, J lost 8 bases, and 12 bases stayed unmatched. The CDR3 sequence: CASSYENRGPGYTF. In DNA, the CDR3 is TGTGCCAGCTCCTACGAGAACAGGGGGCCGGGCTACACCTTC.

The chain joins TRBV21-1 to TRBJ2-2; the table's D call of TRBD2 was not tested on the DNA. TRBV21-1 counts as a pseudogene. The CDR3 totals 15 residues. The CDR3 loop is CASSASGRDTGELFF. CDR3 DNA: TGTGCCAGCAGCGCCAGCGGGAGGGATACCGGGGAGCTGTTTTTT.

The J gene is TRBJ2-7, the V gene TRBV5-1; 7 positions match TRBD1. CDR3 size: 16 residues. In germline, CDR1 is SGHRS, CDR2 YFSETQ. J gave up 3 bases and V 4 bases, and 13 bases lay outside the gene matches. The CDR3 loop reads CASSLTPGTEYYEQYF. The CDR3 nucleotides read TGCGCCAGCAGCCTCACTCCCGGGACAGAGTACTACGAGCAGTACTTC.

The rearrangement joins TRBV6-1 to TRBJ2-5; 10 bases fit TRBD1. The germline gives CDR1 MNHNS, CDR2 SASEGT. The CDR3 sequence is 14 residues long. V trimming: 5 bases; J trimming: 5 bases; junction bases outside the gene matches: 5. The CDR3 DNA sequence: TGTGCCAGCAGTAAACCGGACAGGGGGGAGACCCAGTACTTC. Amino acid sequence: CASSKPDRGETQYF.

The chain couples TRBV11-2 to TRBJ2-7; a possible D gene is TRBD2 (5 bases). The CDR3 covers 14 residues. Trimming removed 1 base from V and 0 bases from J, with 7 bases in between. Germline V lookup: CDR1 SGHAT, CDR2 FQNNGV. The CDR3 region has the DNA TGTGCCAGCAGCTTAGCGGGAAGCTCCTACGAGCAGTACTTC. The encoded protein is CASSLAGSSYEQYF.

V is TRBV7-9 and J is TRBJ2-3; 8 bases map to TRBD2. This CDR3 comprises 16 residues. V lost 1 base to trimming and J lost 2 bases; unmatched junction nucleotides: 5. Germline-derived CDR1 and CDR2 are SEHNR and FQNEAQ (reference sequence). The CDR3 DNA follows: TGTGCCAGCAGCTTAGGTAGCGGGACGAACACAGATACGCAGTATTTT. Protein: CASSLGSGTNTDTQYF.